What follows are 5 T cell receptor beta chains derived from one specimen sequenced in a study of spatial heterogeneity in lung cancer. Described time point: sample taken at primary tumor resection. Overall study findings and caveats: Higher tumor mutation counts went along with higher counts of expanded intratumoral alpha and beta TCRs.

No cognate antigen is known for these TCRs. TCRdb processed the 5' RACE reads anew with MiXCR; each CDR3 protein has one entry. The sample has 15,000 to 20,000 distinct CDR3 sequences, more than 5.5% seen once. Source: lung tumor tissue, taken at surgery. The receptors derive from a male donor with early-stage non-small cell lung cancer.

Ten or more counts support this clonotype. As an off-target read in a library built for alpha chains, this beta chain has a frequency of little significance. This chain joins TRBV10-2 and TRBJ2-1; no clear D. V shed 4 bases and J shed 10 bases, with 14 bases lying between them. The CDR3 is 13 amino acids. In germline, CDR1 is WSHSY, CDR2 SAAADI. This CDR3 is CASSGIGVGEQFF. CDR3 sequence (DNA): TGCGCCAGCAGTGGGATCGGCGTTGGGGAGCAGTTCTTC.

This clonotype was counted many times. This beta chain is a stray read from a library made for alpha chains; its abundance is not meaningful. This chain connects TRBV9 to TRBJ2-6; 12 bases are shared with TRBD2. The V gene end was trimmed by 4 bases and the J gene end by 0 bases; junction bases not matched to a gene: 5. This CDR3 contains 18 residues. Looked up from germline, CDR1 is SGDLS and CDR2 is YYNGEE. The CDR3 region is CASSFGLAGYSGANVLTF. The CDR3 DNA sequence: TGTGCCAGCAGCTTCGGACTAGCGGGGTACTCTGGGGCCAACGTCCTGACTTTC.

This clonotype was counted ten times or more. In a library made to pick up alpha chains, this beta chain is a stray read with a size that means little. The V gene is TRBV20-1, the J gene TRBJ2-1; D remains unclear. V lost 6 bases, J lost 4 bases, and 16 bases lay in between. CDR1 and CDR2 (germline): DFQATT, SNEGSKA (reference sequence). The CDR3 has 14 amino acids. The CDR3 DNA reads TGCAGTGCCAGGCAGCTGGACCGGTACAATGAGCAGTTCTTC. Amino acid sequence: CSARQLDRYNEQFF.

The sample holds many counts of this clonotype. This beta chain came through as a stray read in a library set up for alpha chains, and its size says little. V usage is TRBV6-5 and J usage is TRBJ1-5; D is unresolved. Looked up from germline, CDR1 is MNHEY and CDR2 is SVGAGI. Trimming shortened V by 0 bases and J by 1 base, and 7 bases separated the two germline ends. The CDR3 is 15 amino acids. CDR3 bases: TGTGCCAGCAGTTACTCGTTCCAGAGCAATCAGCCCCAGCATTTT. Amino acid sequence: CASSYSFQSNQPQHF.

There are many counts of this clonotype. Because the library targeted alpha chains, this beta chain is an off-target read whose size means little. V gene TRBV5-1 combines with J gene TRBJ2-7; TRBD1 matches at 9 bases. This CDR3 is 17 amino acids long. The germline CDR1 and CDR2 sequences are SGHRS and YFSETQ. Losses at the gene ends were 0 bases for V and 5 bases for J; bases not matched to a gene: 12. Written as DNA, the CDR3 is TGCGCCAGCAGCTTGGAACTTTGGGGACAGGGTGGCCACGAGCAGTACTTC. Translation: CASSLELWGQGGHEQYF.